This TCR beta chain emerged from a study of cytomegalovirus exposure and HLA in healthy donors. Germline CDR1 MDHEN, CDR2 SYDVKM. The CDR3 is 12 residues long. V was trimmed by 3 bases and J by 6 bases, leaving 9 bases between them. The donors gave bone marrow, and they were healthy. The study ran its PCR with 60 Vbeta and 13 Jbeta primers. Original data processing: Unique TCR beta chains numbered approximately 76 million in a later analysis, with around 12 million shared. Measured with immunoSEQ multiplex PCR; TCRdb has only the in-frame clones, and not every one. V and J calls and clone size come straight from that table; D and trimming were deduced from the DNA. The sample includes 85,000 to 90,000 clones, around 74% of them seen just once.

The sequenced material came from PBMCs. This receptor was identified in a man under 40 in good health and CMV-seropositive. This chain links TRBV28 with TRBJ2-7; D unresolved. The CDR3 DNA reads TGTGCCAGCAGTTTGAGTGGGCCCGAGCAGTACTTC. This encodes CASSLSGPEQYF.